Listed here is a single T cell receptor (beta chain). What it binds is unknown. Doses given second, at about 4 or about 12 weeks, were pooled. The ends lost 5 bases at V and 0 bases at J; junction bases unmatched: 3. Per the germline V gene, CDR1 is LNHDA and CDR2 is SQIVND (reference sequence). The CDR3 is 15 amino acids. These data originate in a study of T cell responses to AZD1222 COVID-19 vaccine. Study-wide findings and caveats: Repertoire samples came only from after the peak T cell response.

Some clones are missing from TCRdb's copy, which holds only in-frame ones; the method was immunoSEQ multiplex PCR. Among approximately 100,000 clones, around 87% were seen once, and the ten largest hold around 4.5%. This TCR was recovered from an adult who received the AZD1222 COVID-19 vaccine. The V and J genes are TRBV19 and TRBJ2-1; 8 bases agree with TRBD1. The material sequenced was peripheral blood, taken 28 days after the second AZD1222 dose. In DNA form, the CDR3 reads TGTGCCAGTAGTTTAACAGGGGGCTCCTACAATGAGCAGTTCTTC. Protein: CASSLTGGSYNEQFF.